Following are 9 T cell receptor beta chains from one sample sequenced in a study of T cells in Graves' hyperthyroidism and ophthalmopathy. There were TCR beta CDR3 regions amplified from RNA transcripts. Initially, a first-round RT-PCR of the TCR CDR3 employed the HTBI primer set. One entry per CDR3 protein results from TCRdb running MiXCR on the multiplex PCR reads. Among 150,000 to 200,000 distinct CDR3 sequences listed, more than 15% were seen once. The source material was blood. The receptors originated from a woman aged 50 to 65 with Graves' hyperthyroidism.

This clonotype was picked up many times. CDR3 loop: CASSLPTGSYGYTF. The CDR3, as DNA: TGTGCCAGCAGTTTGCCGACAGGGTCCTATGGCTACACCTTC. The gene calls are TRBV28 and TRBJ1-2; 7 bases align to TRBD1. V was clipped by 3 bases and J by 4 bases; unmatched bases: 5. CDR1 is MDHEN, CDR2 SYDVKM, per germline. The CDR3 is 14 residues long.

The chain combines TRBV27 with TRBJ2-1; D ambiguous. This CDR3 comprises 17 residues. The V and J ends lost 5 bases and 2 bases respectively, with 19 bases between them. From germline, CDR1 is MNHEY and CDR2 SMNVEV (reference sequence). For the CDR3, the DNA is TGTGCCAGCAGTGGGGATAGGACGGGCCGCCCCTACAATGAGCAGTTCTTC. Encoded protein: CASSGDRTGRPYNEQFF.

This rearrangement joins TRBV7-9 to TRBJ2-3, with D tentatively TRBD1 (5 bases). V shed 7 bases and J shed 1 base, with 12 bases lying between them. CDR3 length: 14 residues. Germline values: CDR1 SEHNR, CDR2 FQNEAQ (reference sequence). This CDR3 is CASIFGAGTDTQYF. Written as DNA, the CDR3 is TGTGCCAGCATCTTTGGGGCCGGCACAGATACGCAGTATTTT.

V and J are TRBV7-2 and TRBJ2-7; TRBD1 matches at 10 bases. This CDR3 is built from 15 residues. CDR1 is SGHTA and CDR2 is FQGNSA in the germline V gene. V shed 6 bases and J 3 bases; nucleotides not matched to a gene: 8. The CDR3 region is CASREPGQGFYEQYF. The CDR3 DNA is TGTGCCAGCAGAGAACCGGGACAGGGGTTCTACGAGCAGTACTTC.

This clonotype turned up a few times. The V call is TRBV5-1, the J call TRBJ1-2; D perhaps matches TRBD1 (5 bases). Germline V gene lookup returns CDR1 SGHRS and CDR2 YFSETQ. The V gene lost 4 bases and the J gene lost 4 bases, with 14 bases spanning the gap. CDR3 size: 14 residues. CDR3 DNA sequence: TGCGCCAGCAGCAGAGGACGGGGCGTCTATGGCTACACCTTC. This sequence encodes CASSRGRGVYGYTF.

The rearrangement joins TRBV2 to TRBJ1-1; a possible D gene is TRBD1 (6 bases). The CDR3 runs 14 residues. V shed 4 bases and J shed 5 bases, with 14 bases lying between them. Per germline, CDR1 SNHLY and CDR2 FYNNEI. CDR3 coding DNA: TGTGCCAGCAGTGTTGAGGGGGAGAGGACTGAAGCTTTCTTT. This codes for CASSVEGERTEAFF.

The chain employs TRBV19 and TRBJ1-1; TRBD1 is a possible D gene (6 bases). Trimming cost V 6 bases and J 1 base, with 12 bases left between them. The germline gives CDR1 LNHDA, CDR2 SQIVND (reference sequence). The CDR3 spans 14 residues. The CDR3 here is CASSWDMGNTEAFF. In nucleotides, the CDR3 is TGTGCCAGTAGCTGGGACATGGGGAACACTGAAGCTTTCTTT.

The sample holds many counts of this clonotype. The rearrangement uses TRBV7-9 and TRBJ2-7; TRBD2 matches at 10 bases. This CDR3 spans 15 amino acids. The germline V gene has CDR1 SEHNR and CDR2 FQNEAQ (reference sequence). J gave up 5 bases and V 0 bases, and 4 bases lay outside the gene matches. DNA of the CDR3: TGTGCCAGCAGCTTAGCAGCGGGGGGGCCCCACGAGCAGTACTTC. This encodes CASSLAAGGPHEQYF.

V is TRBV7-9 and J is TRBJ2-1; 10 bases align to TRBD1. Germline V gene data show CDR1 as SEHNR and CDR2 as FQNEAQ (reference sequence). The CDR3 covers 17 residues. V lost 5 bases, J lost 0 bases, and 7 bases stayed unmatched. This chain's CDR3 is CASSRQGASGSYNEQFF. The CDR3 DNA is TGTGCCAGCAGCCGACAGGGGGCGTCAGGCTCCTACAATGAGCAGTTCTTC.